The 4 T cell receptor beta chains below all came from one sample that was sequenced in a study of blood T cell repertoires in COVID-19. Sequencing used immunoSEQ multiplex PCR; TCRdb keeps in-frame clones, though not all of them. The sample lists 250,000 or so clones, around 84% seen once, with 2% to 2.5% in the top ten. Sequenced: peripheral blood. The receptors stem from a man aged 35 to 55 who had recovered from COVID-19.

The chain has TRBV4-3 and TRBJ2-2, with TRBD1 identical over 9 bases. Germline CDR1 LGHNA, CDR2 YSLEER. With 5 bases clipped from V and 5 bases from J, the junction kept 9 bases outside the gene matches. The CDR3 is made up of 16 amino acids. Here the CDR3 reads CASSGYGTGLTGELFF. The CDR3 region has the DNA TGCGCCAGCAGCGGCTATGGGACAGGGCTTACCGGGGAGCTGTTTTTT.

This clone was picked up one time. The CDR3 region is CASSPGTGGLGNTIYF. The DNA for the CDR3 is TGTGCCAGCAGCCCAGGGACAGGGGGGCTTGGAAACACCATATATTTT. The chain combines TRBV5-4 with TRBJ1-3; the match to TRBD1 covers 11 bases. Germline CDR1 is SGHNT and CDR2 is YYREEE (reference sequence). This CDR3 spans 16 amino acids. The V segment lost 4 bases and the J segment 3 bases; nucleotides outside the gene matches: 6.

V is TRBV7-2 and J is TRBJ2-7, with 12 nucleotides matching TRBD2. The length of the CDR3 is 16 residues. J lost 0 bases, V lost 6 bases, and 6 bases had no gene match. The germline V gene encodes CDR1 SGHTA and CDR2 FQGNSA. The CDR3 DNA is TGTGCCAGCAGGTGGTCTAGCGGGGGGGGCTCCTACGAGCAGTACTTC. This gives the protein CASRWSSGGGSYEQYF.

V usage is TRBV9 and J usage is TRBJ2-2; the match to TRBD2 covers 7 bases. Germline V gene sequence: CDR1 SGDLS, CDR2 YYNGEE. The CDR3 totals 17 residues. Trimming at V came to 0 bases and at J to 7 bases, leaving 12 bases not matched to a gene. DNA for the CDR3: TGTGCCAGCAGCGTAGCAGATGGGAGGGGCCTGGACGGGGAGCTGTTTTTT. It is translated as CASSVADGRGLDGELFF.